The 19 T cell receptor beta chains below come from one sample, sequenced in a study of memory CD4+ T cells and cytomegalovirus serostatus. Using immunoSEQ multiplex PCR, the repertoire was profiled, and TCRdb retains in-frame clones only, with some absent. The top ten hold approximately 0.7% of the sample, which has under 55,000 clones, 60% to 80% seen once. The sort gate was single viable CD3+CD4+CD8-CD45RO+ cells for memory CD4+ T cells. The specimen was memory CD4+ T cells from blood. The receptors come from an adult in good health and CMV-seronegative.

The J gene is TRBJ2-1, the V gene TRBV9; possible D gene TRBD1, 6 bases. Looked up from germline, CDR1 is SGDLS and CDR2 is YYNGEE. This CDR3 has 14 residues. Trimming left V 2 bases short and J 7 bases short, with 13 bases between. The CDR3 DNA is TGTGCCAGCAGCGTCTTAACTAGGGGGAATGAGCAGTTCTTC. It yields the protein CASSVLTRGNEQFF. Full variable domain (rest looked up from reference TRBV9 and TRBJ2-1): DSGVTQTPKHLITATGQRVTLRCSPRSGDLSVYWYQQSLDQGLQFLIQYYNGEERAKGNILERFSAQQFPDLHSELNLSSLELGDSALYFCASSVLTRGNEQFFGPGTRLTVL.

The gene calls are TRBV5-1 and TRBJ2-7; TRBD2 matches 8 bases. Germline CDR1 reads SGHRS; CDR2 reads YFSETQ. The CDR3 sequence is 15 residues long. V gave up 0 bases and J gave up 10 bases; unmatched junction bases: 12. CDR3 sequence (DNA): TGCGCCAGCAGCTTGGGGGTTGGGGCAGCGGGAGTACAGTACTTC. This codes for CASSLGVGAAGVQYF.

The chain has TRBV28 and TRBJ1-2; D gene ambiguous. The CDR3 length is 14 residues. V was shortened by 9 bases and J by 4 bases, with 18 bases between the two germline ends. The germline CDR1 and CDR2 sequences are MDHEN and SYDVKM. The CDR3 sequence: CASLPRPKIYGYTF. The CDR3 DNA reads as TGTGCCAGTCTTCCCCGACCTAAGATCTATGGCTACACCTTC.

The rearrangement joins TRBV5-1 to TRBJ2-2; 14 positions match TRBD2. Germline V gene sequence: CDR1 SGHRS, CDR2 YFSETQ. The CDR3 totals 20 residues. The V segment lost 1 base and the J segment 7 bases; nucleotides outside the gene matches: 15. The chain's CDR3 is CASSLWGTSGRRVKDGELFF. The CDR3 DNA sequence: TGCGCCAGCAGCTTGTGGGGGACTAGCGGGAGACGGGTGAAGGACGGGGAGCTGTTTTTT.

The chain couples TRBV11-2 to TRBJ2-7; 8 positions match TRBD2. J gave up 6 bases and V 4 bases, and 11 bases lay outside the gene matches. The CDR3 contains 15 residues. Germline lookup yields CDR1 SGHAT and CDR2 FQNNGV. The CDR3 bases are TGTGCCAGCAGCTCCCCAGGACTAGCTCCCACCGAGCAGTACTTC. As protein: CASSSPGLAPTEQYF.

The chain couples TRBV28 to TRBJ1-5; 9 nucleotides match TRBD1. The V gene end was trimmed by 8 bases and the J gene end by 7 bases; junction bases not matched to a gene: 3. CDR1 MDHEN and CDR2 SYDVKM come from the germline V gene. The CDR3 length is 12 residues. The CDR3: CASRTGEQPQHF. In DNA, the CDR3 is TGTGCCAGCCGGACAGGGGAGCAGCCCCAGCATTTT.

The V call is TRBV19, the J call TRBJ2-2, with a tentative D call TRBD2 (6 bases). Deletions cut 3 bases from V and 9 bases from J, with 8 bases between. The CDR3 is made up of 12 amino acids. Germline V gives CDR1 LNHDA, CDR2 SQIVND (reference sequence). The CDR3 loop reads CASSMRGRELFF. The CDR3 bases are TGTGCCAGTAGTATGCGGGGCCGGGAGCTGTTTTTT.

This clone was detected once. CDR3: CASGSSGGVYNEQFF. In nucleotides, the CDR3 is TGTGCCAGTGGCAGTAGCGGGGGGGTATACAATGAGCAGTTCTTC. The chain recombines TRBV19 with TRBJ2-1, with TRBD2 identical over 11 bases. This CDR3 region has 15 residues. Trimming cost V 8 bases and J 4 bases; bases outside gene matches: 7. Looked up from germline, CDR1 is LNHDA and CDR2 is SQIVND (reference sequence).

CDR3 DNA sequence: TGCGCCAGCAGCCGGAGGGACAGCGATAACTATGGCTACACCTTC. It specifies CASSRRDSDNYGYTF. V and J are TRBV5-1 and TRBJ1-2, with 7 positions matching TRBD1. Germline V lookup: CDR1 SGHRS, CDR2 YFSETQ. Losses at the gene ends were 4 bases for V and 1 base for J; bases not matched to a gene: 7. The CDR3 runs to 15 residues.

The gene calls are TRBV6-5 and TRBJ2-7, with TRBD1 as a possible D gene (6 bases). The V and J ends lost 9 bases and 2 bases respectively, with 8 bases between them. The V gene's germline CDR1 is MNHEY and CDR2 SVGAGI. The CDR3 extends over 11 amino acids. The CDR3 sequence: CASGGTYEQYF. The CDR3, as DNA: TGTGCCAGTGGGGGCACCTACGAGCAGTACTTC.

This clone was recorded once. This chain connects TRBV29-1 to TRBJ2-1, with 7 bases fitting TRBD1. Trimming cost V 4 bases and J 2 bases; bases outside gene matches: 14. The CDR3 contains 17 residues. Germline V gene data show CDR1 as SQVTM and CDR2 as ANQGSEA. CDR3 in amino acids: CSVGDRARGPPYNEQFF. The CDR3 DNA follows: TGCAGCGTTGGTGACAGGGCGCGCGGGCCCCCCTACAATGAGCAGTTCTTC.

The chain carries TRBV21-1 and TRBJ2-7; the table's D call, TRBD2, was not checked against the DNA. TRBV21-1 is termed a pseudogene. The CDR3 has 23 residues. CDR3 protein: CASSEARTFYASDITPVSYEQYF. The CDR3 DNA is TGTGCCAGCAGCGAAGCAAGGACTTTTTATGCTAGCGATATAACCCCTGTTTCCTACGAGCAGTACTTC.

The chain joins TRBV9 to TRBJ2-2; TRBD2 is a possible D gene (5 bases). CDR1 SGDLS and CDR2 YYNGEE come from the germline V gene. CDR3 length: 12 amino acids. Trimming removed 5 bases at V and 7 bases at J, with 9 bases between. CDR3 residues: CASSKLGGELFF. CDR3 DNA: TGTGCCAGCAGTAAACTAGGCGGGGAGCTGTTTTTT. The full variable domain, rest sourced from reference TRBV9 and TRBJ2-2, is DSGVTQTPKHLITATGQRVTLRCSPRSGDLSVYWYQQSLDQGLQFLIQYYNGEERAKGNILERFSAQQFPDLHSELNLSSLELGDSALYFCASSKLGGELFFGEGSRLTVL.

The V call is TRBV6-1, the J call TRBJ2-1; D tentatively fits TRBD1 or TRBD2 (5 bases each). Trimming took 2 bases from V and 12 from J, leaving 20 bases between them. The CDR3 is 15 amino acids. Germline loops: CDR1 MNHNS, CDR2 SASEGT. The CDR3 nucleotides are TGTGCCAGCAGTGAAATAACACGGGACGGAAATAGGCAGTTCTTC. Its translation: CASSEITRDGNRQFF.

The chain links TRBV7-2 to TRBJ2-6; D remains unclear. V lost 1 base and J lost 8, with 12 bases in between. The germline V gene has CDR1 SGHTA and CDR2 FQGNSA. The CDR3 consists of 15 residues. CDR3 sequence: CASSLVLSVTNVLTF. CDR3 nucleotide sequence: TGTGCCAGCAGCTTAGTTCTTTCGGTGACCAACGTCCTGACTTTC.

The V gene is TRBV18, the J gene TRBJ2-1, with D maybe TRBD2 (6 bases). Germline CDR1 reads KGHSH; CDR2 reads LQKENI. The CDR3 spans 13 residues. Trimming cost V 3 bases and J 9 bases, with 12 bases left between them. The CDR3: CASSPRLDAEQFF. The CDR3 nucleotides are TGTGCCAGCTCACCCCGACTAGACGCTGAGCAGTTCTTC.

V gene TRBV27 combines with J gene TRBJ2-1, with D unclear. The CDR3 spans 16 residues. V lost 5 bases and J 10 bases, leaving 24 bases between the germline ends. Germline V gene data show CDR1 as MNHEY and CDR2 as SMNVEV (reference sequence). As DNA, the CDR3 is TGTGCCAGCAGTCCGAAAAGTTCGGTCTGGGCCCCCGAGCAGTTCTTC. Translated: CASSPKSSVWAPEQFF.

V usage is TRBV7-9 and J usage is TRBJ2-1, with TRBD2 identical over 13 bases. CDR3 size: 16 residues. Germline V lookup: CDR1 SEHNR, CDR2 FQNEAQ (reference sequence). The V gene end was trimmed by 6 bases and the J gene end by 8 bases; junction bases not matched to a gene: 10. CDR3 sequence: CASSSGLAGVLDEQFF. The CDR3 region has the DNA TGTGCCAGCAGTTCTGGACTAGCGGGAGTGTTGGATGAGCAGTTCTTC.

The J gene is TRBJ2-1, the V gene TRBV7-2, with no clear D. The germline CDR1 and CDR2 sequences are SGHTA and FQGNSA. The CDR3 consists of 11 residues. Between the trimmed V and J ends, which lost 4 bases and 6 bases, there was a span of 4 bases. The CDR3 loop is CASSSINEQFF. The CDR3 DNA reads TGTGCCAGCAGCTCGATCAATGAGCAGTTCTTC. The full variable domain, in which reference TRBV7-2 and TRBJ2-1 provide the parts outside the CDR3, is GAGVSQSPSNKVTEKGKDVELRCDPISGHTALYWYRQSLGQGLEFLIYFQGNSAPDKSGLPSDRFSAERTGGSVSTLTIQRTQQEDSAVYLCASSSINEQFFGPGTRLTVL.